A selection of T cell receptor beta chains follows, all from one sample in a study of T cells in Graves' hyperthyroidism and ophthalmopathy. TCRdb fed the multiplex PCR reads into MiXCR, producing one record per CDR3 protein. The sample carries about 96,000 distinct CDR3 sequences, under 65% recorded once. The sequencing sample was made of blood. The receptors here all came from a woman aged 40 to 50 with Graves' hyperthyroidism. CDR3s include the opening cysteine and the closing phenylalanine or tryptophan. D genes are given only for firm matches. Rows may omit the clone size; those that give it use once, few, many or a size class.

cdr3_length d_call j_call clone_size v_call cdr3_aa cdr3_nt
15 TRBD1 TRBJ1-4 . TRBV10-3 CAISPGGDREEKLFF TGTGCCATCAGTCCTGGCGGGGACAGGGAGGAAAAACTGTTTTTT
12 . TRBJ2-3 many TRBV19 CASSRFADTQYF TGTGCCAGTTCCCGGTTCGCAGATACGCAGTATTTT
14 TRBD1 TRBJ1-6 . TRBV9 CASSPIRGRSPLHF TGTGCCAGCAGTCCCATAAGGGGGCGTTCACCCCTCCACTTT
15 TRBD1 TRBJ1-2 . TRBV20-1 CSALSKGTANYGYTF TGCAGTGCCCTAAGCAAGGGGACAGCTAACTATGGCTACACCTTC
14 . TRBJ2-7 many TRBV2 CASRGGPKLYEQYF TGTGCCAGCAGGGGCGGGCCGAAGCTCTACGAGCAGTACTTC
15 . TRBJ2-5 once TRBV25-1 CACSASILAYETQYF .
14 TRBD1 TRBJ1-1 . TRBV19 CASASGTGRTEAFF TGTGCCAGTGCTTCCGGGACAGGGAGGACTGAAGCTTTCTTT
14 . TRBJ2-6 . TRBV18 CASSPETGANVLTF TGTGCCAGCTCACCAGAGACTGGGGCCAACGTCCTGACTTTC
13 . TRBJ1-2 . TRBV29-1 CSLSTGRSYGYTF TGCAGCTTGTCCACGGGACGGTCCTATGGCTACACCTTC
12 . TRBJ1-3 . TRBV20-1 CSASPQGNTIYF TGCAGTGCCTCACCTCAGGGAAACACCATATATTTT
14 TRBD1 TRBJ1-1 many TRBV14 CASSQYRGLSEAFF TGTGCCAGCAGCCAGTACAGGGGGCTGTCTGAAGCTTTCTTT
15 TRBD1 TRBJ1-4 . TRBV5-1 CASSLGQARSEKLFF TGCGCCAGCAGCCTAGGACAGGCGCGAAGTGAAAAACTGTTTTTT
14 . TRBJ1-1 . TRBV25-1 CASRGAGQNTEAFF TGTGCCAGCAGGGGGGCAGGACAGAACACTGAAGCTTTCTTT
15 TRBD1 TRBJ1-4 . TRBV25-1 CASQQGTATNEKLFF TGTGCCAGCCAACAGGGGACTGCAACTAATGAAAAACTGTTTTTT
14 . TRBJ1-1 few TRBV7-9 CASSSGTTNTEAFF TGTGCCAGCAGTAGCGGGACCACGAACACTGAAGCTTTCTTT
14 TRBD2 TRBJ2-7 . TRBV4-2 CASSQGLASYEQYF TGTGCCAGCAGCCAGGGACTAGCGAGTTACGAGCAGTACTTC
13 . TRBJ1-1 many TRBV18 CASSSWMNTEAFF TGTGCCAGCTCATCTTGGATGAACACTGAAGCTTTCTTT
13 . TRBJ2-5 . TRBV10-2 CASRRTVQETQYF TGCGCCAGCAGGAGGACAGTCCAGGAGACCCAGTACTTC
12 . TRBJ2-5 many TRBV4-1 CASSQFMETQYF TGCGCCAGCAGCCAGTTCATGGAGACCCAGTACTTC
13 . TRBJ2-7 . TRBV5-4 CASSPGAIHEQYF TGTGCCAGCAGCCCGGGGGCCATCCACGAGCAGTACTTC
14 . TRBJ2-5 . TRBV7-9 CASSLTMGVETQYF TGTGCCAGCAGCCTCACCATGGGGGTAGAGACCCAGTACTTC
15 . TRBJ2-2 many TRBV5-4 CASSLGLTNTGELFF TGTGCCAGCAGCTTGGGACTAACTAACACCGGGGAGCTGTTTTTT
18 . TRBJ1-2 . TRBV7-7 CASSPGGSITGQHYGYTF TGTGCCAGCAGTCCGGGGGGGAGCATCACCGGGCAGCACTATGGCTACACCTTC
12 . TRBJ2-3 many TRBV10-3 CAVKTRTDTQYF TGTGCCGTCAAAACTAGGACAGATACGCAGTATTTT
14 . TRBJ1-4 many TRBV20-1 CSAREPATNEKLFF TGCAGTGCTAGAGAACCAGCAACTAATGAAAAACTGTTTTTT
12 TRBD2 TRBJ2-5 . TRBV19 CASSVAGETQYF TGTGCCAGTAGTGTAGCGGGAGAGACCCAGTACTTC
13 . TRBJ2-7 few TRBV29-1 CSVDGTGPYEQYF TGCAGCGTTGACGGGACTGGTCCCTACGAGCAGTACTTC
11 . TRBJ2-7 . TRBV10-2 CASSDGLEQYF TGCGCCAGCAGTGATGGACTCGAGCAGTACTTC
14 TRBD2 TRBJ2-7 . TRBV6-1 CASSLSGRDYEQYF TGTGCCAGCAGTCTTAGCGGGAGAGACTACGAGCAGTACTTC
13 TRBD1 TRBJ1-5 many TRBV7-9 CASSGQGGQPQHF TGTGCCAGCAGCGGACAGGGGGGACAGCCCCAGCATTTT
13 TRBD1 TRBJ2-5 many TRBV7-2 CASRTGVQETQYF TGTGCCAGCAGAACAGGGGTCCAAGAGACCCAGTACTTC
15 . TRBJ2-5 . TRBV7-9 CASSPDGHGGESQYF TGTGCCAGCAGCCCCGACGGGCACGGGGGCGAGTCCCAGTACTTC
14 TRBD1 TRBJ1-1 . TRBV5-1 CASSVTGSGAEAFF TGCGCCAGCAGCGTGACAGGGTCTGGGGCTGAAGCTTTCTTT
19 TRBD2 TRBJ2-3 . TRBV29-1 CSAPAPRGTSGRGTDTQYF TGCAGTGCTCCTGCTCCTAGAGGGACTAGCGGGAGAGGTACAGATACGCAGTATTTT
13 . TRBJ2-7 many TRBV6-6 CASSPSVSYEQYF TGTGCCAGCAGTCCGTCGGTCTCCTACGAGCAGTACTTC
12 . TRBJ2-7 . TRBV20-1 CSARKGDYEQYF TGCAGTGCTAGGAAGGGGGATTACGAGCAGTACTTC
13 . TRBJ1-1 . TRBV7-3 CASSVGWGTEAFF TGTGCCAGCAGCGTTGGGTGGGGCACTGAAGCTTTCTTT
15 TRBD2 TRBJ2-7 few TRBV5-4 CASSSRTSGSHEQYF TGTGCCAGCAGTTCCCGGACTAGCGGGAGCCACGAGCAGTACTTC
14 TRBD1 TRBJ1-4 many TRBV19 CASTPDRGREKLFF TGTGCCAGTACCCCGGACAGGGGAAGAGAAAAACTGTTTTTT